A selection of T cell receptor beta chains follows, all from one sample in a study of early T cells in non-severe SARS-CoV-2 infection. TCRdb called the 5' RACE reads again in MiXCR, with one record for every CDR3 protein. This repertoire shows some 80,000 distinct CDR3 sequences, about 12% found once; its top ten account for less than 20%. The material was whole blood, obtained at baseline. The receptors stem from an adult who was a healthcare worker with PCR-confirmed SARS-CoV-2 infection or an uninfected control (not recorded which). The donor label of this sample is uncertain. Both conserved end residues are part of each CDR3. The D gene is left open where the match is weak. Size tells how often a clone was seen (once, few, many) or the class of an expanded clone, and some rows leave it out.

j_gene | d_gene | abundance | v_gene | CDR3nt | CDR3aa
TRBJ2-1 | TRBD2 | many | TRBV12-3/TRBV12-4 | TGTGCCAGCAGTCCCAGGGAGGGGTTCGGCTACAATGAGCAGTTCTTC | CASSPREGFGYNEQFF
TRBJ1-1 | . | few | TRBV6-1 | TGTGCCAGCAGTGAAGTCCCCAGCACTGAAGCTTTCTTT | CASSEVPSTEAFF
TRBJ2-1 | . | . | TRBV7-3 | TGTGCCAGCAGCTTAGTTGCGGATCGGGGGCAGTTCTTC | CASSLVADRGQFF
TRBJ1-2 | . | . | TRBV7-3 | TGTGCCAGCAGCCGGACTGGGGGTCTCCCAGGCGCCTTC | CASSRTGGLPGAF
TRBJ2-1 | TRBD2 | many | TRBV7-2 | TGTGCCAGCAGCTTAGGCAGCGGGAGGAACAATGAGCAGTTCTTC | CASSLGSGRNNEQFF
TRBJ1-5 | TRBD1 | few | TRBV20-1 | TGCAGTGCCAATGGGGACAGCTCAAATCAGCCCCAGCATTTT | CSANGDSSNQPQHF
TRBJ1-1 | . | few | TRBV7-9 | TGTGCCAGCAGCCCGAGGGTCGGCACTGAAGCTTTCTTT | CASSPRVGTEAFF
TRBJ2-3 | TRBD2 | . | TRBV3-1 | TGTGCCAGCAGCCAAGTCGCACTAGCGGGAGATACGCAGTATTTT | CASSQVALAGDTQYF
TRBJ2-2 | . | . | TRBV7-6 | TGTGCCAGCAGCCTAGGAGGGCTGTGGACCGGGGAGCTGTTTTTT | CASSLGGLWTGELFF
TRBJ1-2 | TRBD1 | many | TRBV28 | TGTGCCAGCAGTTCCCCGGTCGGGACAGGAGTTAACTATGGCTACACCTTC | CASSSPVGTGVNYGYTF
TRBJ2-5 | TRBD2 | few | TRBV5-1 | TGCGCCAGCAGCCCGACTGGGTCTAGCGGAGGGGAGACCCAGTACTTC | CASSPTGSSGGETQYF
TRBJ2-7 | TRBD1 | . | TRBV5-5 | TGTGCCAGCAGCTTCGAGACAGGGTCCGCCTACGAGCAGTACTTC | CASSFETGSAYEQYF
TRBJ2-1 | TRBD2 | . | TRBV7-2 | TGTGCCAGCAGCGGAATGAGCGGGGGGGGCCGAGCCTACAATGAGCAGTTCTTC | CASSGMSGGGRAYNEQFF
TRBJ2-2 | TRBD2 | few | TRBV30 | TGTGCCTGGAGTGGACTAGCGGGGACGAACACCGGGGAGCTGTTTTTT | CAWSGLAGTNTGELFF
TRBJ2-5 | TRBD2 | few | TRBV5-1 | TGCGCCAGCAGCTCCAGGCCTTGGACTAGCCGGATAACGGAGACCCAGTACTTC | CASSSRPWTSRITETQYF
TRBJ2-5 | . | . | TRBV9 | TGTGCCAGCAGCGTTACAGGGTACGTTGCAGAGACCCAGTACTTC | CASSVTGYVAETQYF
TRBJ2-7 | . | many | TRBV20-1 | TGCAGTGCTGGCGGACCTTCGGGGTACGAGCAGTACTTC | CSAGGPSGYEQYF
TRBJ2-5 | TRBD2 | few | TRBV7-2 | TGTGCCAGCAGCTCGCGGGGGGGCCCACCGGAGACCCAGTACTTC | CASSSRGGPPETQYF
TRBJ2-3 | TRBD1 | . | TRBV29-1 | TGCAGCGTGTGGGACAGGGGAGATCCAGATACGCAGTATTTT | CSVWDRGDPDTQYF
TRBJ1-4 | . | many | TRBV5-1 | TGCGCCAGCAGCTCAGACTCCGGGGGTGCAAAACTGTTTTTT | CASSSDSGGAKLFF
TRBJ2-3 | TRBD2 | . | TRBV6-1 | TGTGCCAGCAGTGAATACGTCCGGGGTGTGGGAGGGCCTACCGATCATACGCAGTATTTT | CASSEYVRGVGGPTDHTQYF
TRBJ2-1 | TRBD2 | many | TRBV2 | TGTGCCAGCAGCGCAGCGGGGGTCAATGAGCAGTTCTTC | CASSAAGVNEQFF
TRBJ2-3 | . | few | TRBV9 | TGTGCCAGCAGCGTAGCTTCAGGGCAGGGTGCAGATACGCAGTATTTT | CASSVASGQGADTQYF
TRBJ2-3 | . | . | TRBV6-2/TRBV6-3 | TGTGCCAGCAGTTACCGAGGTTTCACAGATACGCAGTATTTT | CASSYRGFTDTQYF
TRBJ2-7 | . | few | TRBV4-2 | TGTGCCAGCAGCCAAGTTTACGGGGGAGACGAGCAGTACTTC | CASSQVYGGDEQYF
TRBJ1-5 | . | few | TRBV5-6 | TGTGCCAGCAGCCGATGGAATCAGCCCCAGCATTTT | CASSRWNQPQHF
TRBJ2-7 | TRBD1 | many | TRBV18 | TGTGCCAGCTCACCAGAGGGGACAGGGGAATACTACGAGCAGTACTTC | CASSPEGTGEYYEQYF
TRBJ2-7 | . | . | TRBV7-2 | TGTGCCAGCAGCTCGGGCGTCTACGAGCAGTACTTC | CASSSGVYEQYF
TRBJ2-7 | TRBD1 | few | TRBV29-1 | TGCAGCGCCCTAGGATGGGACAGAACCTACGAGCAGTACTTC | CSALGWDRTYEQYF
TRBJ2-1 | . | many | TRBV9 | TGTGCTAGCGAAAAGGAGAGCTCCTACAATGAGCAGTTCTTC | CASEKESSYNEQFF
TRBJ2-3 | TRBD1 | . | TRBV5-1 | TGCGCCAGCAGCTCCGACAGGGCCCCTGATTCGGATACGCAGTATTTT | CASSSDRAPDSDTQYF
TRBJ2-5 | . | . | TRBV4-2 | TGTGCCAGCAGCCAAGAGGTCGGGGGGCTAATTTACGGAGAGACCCAGTACTTC | CASSQEVGGLIYGETQYF
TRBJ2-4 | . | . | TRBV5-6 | TGTGCCAGCAGCCCTCAGGGGAGTAACATTCAGTACTTC | CASSPQGSNIQYF
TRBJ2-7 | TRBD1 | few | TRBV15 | TGTGCCACCAGCAGACCGGGACAGGGCGGCTACGAGCAGTACTTC | CATSRPGQGGYEQYF
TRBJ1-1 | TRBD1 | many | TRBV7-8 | TGTGCCAGCAGCCCCCTGCAGGGGGCGGGAACTGAAGCTTTCTTT | CASSPLQGAGTEAFF
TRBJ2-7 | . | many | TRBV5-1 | TGCGCCAGCAGCTTGACAACTGATAGCTCCTACGAGCAGTACTTC | CASSLTTDSSYEQYF
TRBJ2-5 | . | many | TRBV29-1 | TGCAGCGTTGAAGTGGAATCAGAGACCCAGTACTTC | CSVEVESETQYF
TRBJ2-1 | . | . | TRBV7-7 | TGTGCCAGCAGCCGCGGGCCAGGTCTCGGGAATGAGCAGTTCTTC | CASSRGPGLGNEQFF
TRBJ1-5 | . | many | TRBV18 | TGTGCCAGCTCACCACGGGGTGATCAGCCCCAGCATTTT | CASSPRGDQPQHF
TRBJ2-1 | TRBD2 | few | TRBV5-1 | TGCGCCAGCAGCTATCTAGCGGGGGGAAACAATGAGCAGTTCTTC | CASSYLAGGNNEQFF
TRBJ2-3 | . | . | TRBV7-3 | TGTGCCAGCAGCTTAGGGCTCGGAGGAGGGGATACGCAGTATTTT | CASSLGLGGGDTQYF
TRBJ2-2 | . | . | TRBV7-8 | TGTGCCAGCAGCCCCTATGGGAGCACCGGGGAGCTGTTTTTT | CASSPYGSTGELFF
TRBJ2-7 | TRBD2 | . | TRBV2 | TGTGCCAGCAGTGAAGCCGGGACTAGTTGGGAGCAGTACTTC | CASSEAGTSWEQYF
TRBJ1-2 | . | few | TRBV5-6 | TGTGCCAGCAGCTTGTTCGGGACGGAGAACTATGGCTACACCTTC | CASSLFGTENYGYTF
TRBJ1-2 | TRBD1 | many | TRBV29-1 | TGCAGCGCCGCAGGACAGGGATCCTATGGCTACACCTTC | CSAAGQGSYGYTF
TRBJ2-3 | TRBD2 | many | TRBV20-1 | TGCAGTGCTAGATGGGCGGGGGTCACAGATACGCAGTATTTT | CSARWAGVTDTQYF
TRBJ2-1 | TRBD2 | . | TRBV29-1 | TGCAGCGTTGAAGGTGGGGCAGGGAGGGTTGTGAATGAGCAGTTCTTC | CSVEGGAGRVVNEQFF
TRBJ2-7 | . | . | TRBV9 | TGTGCCAGCAGCCTCACCGGGGATAACGTCGGCGAGCAGTACTTC | CASSLTGDNVGEQYF
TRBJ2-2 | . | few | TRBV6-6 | TGTGCCAGCAGGTGGCAGGGGGGGACCGGGGAGCTGTTTTTT | CASRWQGGTGELFF
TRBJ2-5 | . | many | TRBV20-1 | TGCAGTGCCGTCGCCCCGAATGGGGAGACCCAGTACTTC | CSAVAPNGETQYF
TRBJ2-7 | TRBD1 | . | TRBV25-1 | TGTGCCAGCAGTGAATTCCCGGGACAGGGTCTTTACGAGCAGTACTTC | CASSEFPGQGLYEQYF
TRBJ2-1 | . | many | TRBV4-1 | TGCGCCAGCAGCCAAGCGGGATACCTTAACAATGAGCAGTTCTTC | CASSQAGYLNNEQFF
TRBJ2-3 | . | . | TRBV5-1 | TGCGCCAGCAGCTTTGGACCGAGCACAGATACGCAGTATTTT | CASSFGPSTDTQYF
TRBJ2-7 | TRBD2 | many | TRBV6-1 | TGTGCCAGCAGTGAAGAATTAGCGGGGTTCTCCTACGAGCAGTACTTC | CASSEELAGFSYEQYF
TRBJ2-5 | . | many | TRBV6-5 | TGTGCCAGCGACAGGGTTCGGGGGGAGACCCAGTACTTC | CASDRVRGETQYF
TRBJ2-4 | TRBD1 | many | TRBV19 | TGTGCCAGTAGTATAGAGTGGGACAGGGAAATGGTGAAAAACATTCAGTACTTC | CASSIEWDREMVKNIQYF
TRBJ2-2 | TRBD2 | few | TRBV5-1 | TGCGCCAGCAGCTCGCCTACTAGCGGGAGAAACACCGGGGAGCTGTTTTTT | CASSSPTSGRNTGELFF